The sequence of this T cell receptor (beta chain) was determined in a study of glioma-infiltrating T cells. The iRepertoire nested amplicon-rescue multiplex PCR amplified TCR alpha and beta CDR3s from RNA. One entry per CDR3 protein results from TCRdb running MiXCR on the multiplex PCR reads. This sample has around 140,000 distinct CDR3 sequences, with 35% to 50% found just once. This CDR3 is built from 11 residues. The germline V gene has CDR1 DFQATT and CDR2 SNEGSKA (reference sequence). V was cut by 5 bases and J by 6 bases, with 10 bases left in between. Sequencing was done on a sample of glioma tissue, nonneoplastic brain tissue, or PBMCs (not recorded which). This clonotype was obtained from a human donor with low-grade glioma or glioblastoma, undergoing nonglioma brain surgery, or in good health (not recorded which). V and J are TRBV20-1 and TRBJ1-2; D ambiguous. CDR3 protein: CSAGTEDGYTF. DNA for the CDR3: TGCAGTGCTGGAACAGAAGATGGCTACACCTTC.